This TCR beta chain was sequenced during a study of blood T cell repertoires in COVID-19 (dated by TCRdb to 2020 to 2022). Notes on the research overall: Collaborator samples came from the United States, Italy and Spain and covered acute and convalescent phases of COVID-19. The material from the prospective study consisted of cDNA or gDNA derived from T cells, B-cell-depleted T cells, or PBMCs. Subjects who had been exposed to COVID-19, were actively infected with it, or had recovered from it provided the deeply sampled blood TCRbeta repertoires that made up the dataset. The repertoires were released in a freely available public database intended as a resource for research on the immune response to SARS-CoV-2. Samples came from the ongoing ImmuneRACE study (first 160 participants) plus 1,254 subjects from 6 global collaborators. A de-identified subject ID, COVID-19 status, age in years and sex were almost always included in the sample metadata. HLA class I and class II types, where available, came from metadata supplied by the sample provider rather than from assay-based typing. Beyond this particular receptor, the publication reports: The amount of clinical and demographic metadata varied by source and participant and was provided uncurated.

TCRbeta CDR3 regions were amplified from genomic DNA using the immunoSEQ Assay, a bias-controlled multiplex PCR. Processing in the source paper ran as follows. The number of nucleated cells in each sample was estimated from the amplification of reference gene primers within the assay. To quantify the absolute abundance of each unique TCRbeta CDR3 rearrangement, sequence reads were collapsed and filtered. Productive Simpson clonality was computed per sample as the square root of Simpson's diversity index over productive rearrangements. Imported from immuneACCESS, the table was reduced by TCRdb to in-frame sequences with V and J called. These copies leave out some clones; in studies compared against another copy, an unresolved V gene accounts for under half, and the cause of the remainder is not known. V and J calls and clone size are as listed in that table; D and trimming were resolved from the DNA. Within this sample are roughly 140,000 clones, with more than 75% of them counted one time only. More than 6.5% of the sample rests with the top ten.

On this clone itself: The clone's antigen remains unknown. No much larger clonotype is one base removed from it; base qualities were not supplied.

In Seattle, one collaborating source enrolled patients while the infection was active and tracked those patients longitudinally over the course of disease. Whole blood was collected in K2EDTA tubes by collaborating institutions according to the institutions' own protocols. For TCRbeta analysis, collaborator samples were shipped as frozen whole blood, as isolated PBMCs, or as DNA extracted from either sample type. Source material: peripheral blood. The clonotype was recovered from an older woman with COVID-19, enrolled during active disease.

The CDR3 sequence is CASSLGLASSTDTQYF. The DNA sequence follows: TGTGCCAGCAGCCTCGGACTAGCATCTAGCACAGATACGCAGTATTTT. The V gene is TRBV5-5 and the J gene is TRBJ2-3; TRBD2 agrees with 8 junctional bases. CDR3 length: 16 amino acids, cysteine to phenylalanine. CDR3 DNA only is kept here, 48 bases in frame from base 1. The germline V end is reduced by 4 bases and the J end by 0 bases; junction bases left unmatched: 7. Via the germline V gene (reference sequence), CDR1 is SGHKS and CDR2 YYEKEE.